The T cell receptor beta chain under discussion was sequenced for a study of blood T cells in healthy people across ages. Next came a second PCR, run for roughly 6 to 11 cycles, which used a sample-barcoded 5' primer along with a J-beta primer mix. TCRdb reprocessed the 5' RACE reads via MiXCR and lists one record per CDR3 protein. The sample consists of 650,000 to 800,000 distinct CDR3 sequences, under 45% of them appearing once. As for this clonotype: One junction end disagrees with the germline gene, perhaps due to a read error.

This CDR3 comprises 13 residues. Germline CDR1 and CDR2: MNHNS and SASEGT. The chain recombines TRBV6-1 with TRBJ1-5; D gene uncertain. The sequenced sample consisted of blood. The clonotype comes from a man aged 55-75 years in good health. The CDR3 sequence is CASSEGPDQLQHF. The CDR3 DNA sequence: TGTGCCAGCAGTGAAGGCCCGGATCAGCTCCAGCATTTT.